Here is one T cell receptor (beta chain) with its context. This CDR3 is built from 10 residues. The germline gives CDR1 SGHTS, CDR2 YDEGEE. The ends were cut back, 2 bases at V and 5 bases at J, with 2 bases in the middle. This record comes from a study of T cell changes during pregnancy in multiple sclerosis. Sequencing used immunoSEQ multiplex PCR; TCRdb keeps in-frame clones, though not all of them. This table holds 75,000 to 95,000 clones, approximately 90% found once. This chain uses TRBV5-8 with TRBJ2-7, with no clear D. The clonotype comes from a female donor in good health, enrolled as a control in a pregnancy study. The input for sequencing was peripheral blood, taken in the first trimester of pregnancy. The CDR3 here is CASSFNEQYF. The CDR3 DNA is TGTGCCAGCAGCTTTAACGAGCAGTACTTC.